The TCR beta chain described here comes from a study of tumor and adjacent non-tumor tissue in lung cancer. This sample's RNA came from whole unsorted tissue. Looked up from germline, CDR1 is SGHRS and CDR2 is YFSETQ. This CDR3 is built from 16 residues. The library came from three nested PCR rounds adapted from ARM-PCR protocols. From the multiplex PCR reads, TCRdb called clonotypes with MiXCR, one entry per CDR3 protein. The sample has more than 85,000 distinct CDR3 sequences, approximately 82% seen once. About this clonotype itself: An end of the junction does not agree with germline; a read error may underlie this.

Sequenced material: lung tumor tissue. This receptor was obtained from a woman aged 55-70 years with non-small cell lung cancer. V is TRBV5-1 and J is TRBJ2-3; TRBD2 aligns across 9 bases. The CDR3 sequence is CARSFGIAGVTDTQYF. CDR3 coding DNA: TGCGCCAGAAGCTTTGGGATAGCGGGAGTCACAGATACACAGTATTTT.